This T cell receptor (beta chain) was identified during a study of T cell clonotyping in hematopoietic cell transplantation. Across the whole study: Recipients' pretransplant samples followed cytoreduction.

The time point denotes: recipient sample about 28 days before transplant, after cytoreduction. Recipients were bled about 28 days pretransplant and at posttransplant days 30, 100, 180. Turning to this clone: Its antigen is not known.

This table comes from immunoSEQ multiplex PCR, and its TCRdb copy is limited to in-frame clones, with some not included. The data contain around 25,000 clones, roughly 71% of them seen just once; the ten biggest clones take up roughly 6%. Study-wide results and limits: Without cell sorting, CD4 versus CD8 contributions remain unresolved.

CDR1 and CDR2 (germline): MDHEN, SYDVKM. V gave up 2 bases and J gave up 9 bases, with 17 bases separating them. CDR3 length equals 15 residues. The sequence was collected from a man between 45 and 60 years old with myelodysplastic syndrome. Some clones in this sample may be carry-over from other donors' samples. The sequencing used peripheral blood mononuclear cells, collected before stem cell transplant. The rearrangement uses TRBV28 and TRBJ1-5, with TRBD1 as a possible D gene (6 bases). CDR3 protein: CASSLTGRGTLPQHF. CDR3 DNA: TGTGCCAGCAGTTTAACTGGCAGGGGAACTCTGCCCCAGCATTTT.